This entry lists 16 T cell receptor beta chains sequenced from one sample in a study of blood T cell repertoires in COVID-19. The protocol was immunoSEQ multiplex PCR, while the TCRdb copy is restricted to in-frame clones and leaves out a portion. The data contain 180,000 or so clones, approximately 85% of them seen just once; the ten biggest clones take up under 9.5%. Sequenced sample: peripheral blood. Receptors were obtained from an older woman with acute or convalescent COVID-19.

This clone came up many times. This chain connects TRBV5-1 to TRBJ2-1, with D uncertain. The germline V and J ends were trimmed by 5 bases and 2 bases, with 8 bases remaining between them. Germline CDR1 is SGHRS and CDR2 is YFSETQ. There are 13 residues in the CDR3. This chain's CDR3 is CASSGLAYNEQFF. The CDR3 bases are TGCGCCAGCAGTGGGCTCGCCTACAATGAGCAGTTCTTC.

The gene calls are TRBV6-5 and TRBJ1-5, with 10 bases fitting TRBD1. The CDR3 covers 15 residues. The germline V gene encodes CDR1 MNHEY and CDR2 SVGAGI. The ends lost 0 bases at V and 7 bases at J; junction bases unmatched: 3. The CDR3 sequence is CASSYSGQGKQPQHF. CDR3 sequence (DNA): TGTGCCAGCAGTTACTCGGGACAGGGGAAGCAGCCCCAGCATTTT.

The sample holds a few counts of this clone. The chain couples TRBV19 to TRBJ2-1; 9 bases map to TRBD2. The CDR3 runs to 16 residues. CDR1 is LNHDA and CDR2 is SQIVND in the germline V gene (reference sequence). V lost 3 bases, J lost 3 bases, and 6 bases stayed unmatched. DNA for the CDR3: TGTGCCAGTAGTATCCTTGTTAGCGGGAGCTACAATGAGCAGTTCTTC. This codes for CASSILVSGSYNEQFF.

This CDR3 is CASSPFSPGELFF. The CDR3 DNA reads TGTGCCAGCAGCCCGTTCTCTCCCGGGGAGCTGTTTTTT. The chain recombines TRBV14 with TRBJ2-2; D uncertain. The length of the CDR3 is 13 residues. Germline assignment: CDR1 SGHDN and CDR2 FVKESK. The ends were cut back, 4 bases at V and 6 bases at J, with 9 bases in the middle.

The chain links TRBV7-8 to TRBJ2-2; maybe TRBD1 (6 bases). V lost 5 bases to trimming and J lost 0 bases, with 10 bases between them. The CDR3 is made up of 15 amino acids. CDR1 and CDR2 from the germline V gene are SGHVS and FQNEAQ. CDR3 sequence (DNA): TGTGCCAGCAGCCCCGACAGGACGAACACCGGGGAGCTGTTTTTT. It encodes CASSPDRTNTGELFF.

This chain links TRBV18 with TRBJ2-1, with 7 bases aligning to TRBD2. The length of the CDR3 is 14 residues. Germline values: CDR1 KGHSH, CDR2 LQKENI. Trimming at V came to 1 base and at J to 5 bases, leaving 2 bases not matched to a gene. The DNA of the CDR3 is TGTGCCAGCTCACCACAACTAGCGCACAATGAGCAGTTCTTC. Translation: CASSPQLAHNEQFF.

The V gene is TRBV10-1, the J gene TRBJ1-1; D is unresolved. Germline V gene sequence: CDR1 WNHNN, CDR2 SYGVQD (reference sequence). The CDR3 loop spans 16 amino acids. The ends were cut back, 0 bases at V and 6 bases at J, with 17 bases in the middle. CDR3 nucleotide sequence: TGCGCCAGCAGTGAGTCCGGCGGAGCAAGATGGGCTGAAGCTTTCTTT. It translates to CASSESGGARWAEAFF.

CDR3 sequence reads: CASSPRTSGRNAGELFF. The CDR3 nucleotides read TGTGCCAGCAGCCCCCGGACTAGCGGGAGGAATGCCGGGGAGCTGTTTTTT. V gene TRBV7-8 combines with J gene TRBJ2-2; 14 bases are shared with TRBD2. The germline V gene has CDR1 SGHVS and CDR2 FQNEAQ. J lost 6 bases, V lost 5 bases, and 8 bases had no gene match. The CDR3 sequence is 17 residues long.

This chain connects TRBV5-4 to TRBJ2-6; 8 nucleotides match TRBD2. The V gene end was trimmed by 6 bases and the J gene end by 0 bases; junction bases not matched to a gene: 8. This CDR3 region has 17 residues. The V gene's germline CDR1 is SGHNT and CDR2 YYREEE (reference sequence). Here the CDR3 DNA reads TGTGCCAGCACCTCGGGACTAGGGGACTCTGGGGCCAACGTCCTGACTTTC. Its translation is CASTSGLGDSGANVLTF.

The chain employs TRBV10-3 and TRBJ1-6, with D possibly TRBD1 on 5 matching bases. This CDR3 contains 16 residues. Germline V gives CDR1 ENHRY, CDR2 SYGVKD. Between the trimmed V and J ends, which lost 0 bases and 9 bases, there was a span of 15 bases. DNA of the CDR3: TGTGCCATCAGTGAGTCGTCCAGGGATAAGGGTTCACCCCTCCACTTT. Its translation is CAISESSRDKGSPLHF.

The rearrangement joins TRBV6-5 to TRBJ1-2, with unresolved D. The ends were cut back, 7 bases at V and 0 bases at J, with 12 bases in the middle. Looked up from germline, CDR1 is MNHEY and CDR2 is SVGAGI. The CDR3 consists of 14 residues. CDR3 DNA: TGTGCCAGCACTGCAGGCCCAGCTAACTATGGCTACACCTTC. Translation gives CASTAGPANYGYTF.

This clone has only a few counts. V gene TRBV24-1 combines with J gene TRBJ2-1; D unclear. Trimming stripped 2 bases from V and 6 bases from J, with 13 bases between. Germline V gene data show CDR1 as KGHDR and CDR2 as SFDVKD. The CDR3 loop spans 15 amino acids. Here the CDR3 DNA reads TGTGCCACCAGTGATTCGGCCCTCGAGGTCAATGAGCAGTTCTTC. Translation: CATSDSALEVNEQFF.

The rearrangement links TRBV19 to TRBJ1-2, with D possibly TRBD1 on 6 matching bases. Trimming left V 1 base short and J 9 bases short, with 12 bases between. In germline, CDR1 is LNHDA, CDR2 SQIVND (reference sequence). The CDR3 is 13 amino acids. The CDR3, as DNA: TGTGCCAGTAGTATAGCGGGGACAAGGAGCTACACCTTC. Its translation: CASSIAGTRSYTF. Drawing the rest from reference TRBV19 and TRBJ1-2, the complete variable domain is DGGITQSPKYLFRKEGQNVTLSCEQNLNHDAMYWYRQDPGQGLRLIYYSQIVNDFQKGDIAEGYSVSREKKESFPLTVTSAQKNPTAFYLCASSIAGTRSYTFGSGTRLTVV.

CDR3 sequence reads: CASSAGAGATGELFF. DNA of the CDR3: TGTGCCAGCAGCGCTGGCGCAGGGGCCACCGGGGAGCTGTTTTTT. The chain carries TRBV7-8 and TRBJ2-2; tentatively, D is TRBD1 (6 bases). The CDR3 runs to 15 residues. CDR1 SGHVS and CDR2 FQNEAQ come from the germline V gene. Between the trimmed V and J ends, which lost 5 bases and 4 bases, there was a span of 14 bases.

V is TRBV6-1 and J is TRBJ1-5; 7 bases are shared with TRBD1. This CDR3 is built from 14 residues. In germline, CDR1 is MNHNS, CDR2 SASEGT. With V trimmed by 3 bases and J by 1 base, 0 bases remained unmatched. CDR3 bases: TGTGCCAGCAGTGAGGGACAGAGCAATCAGCCCCAGCATTTT. Translation: CASSEGQSNQPQHF.

The chain recombines TRBV12-3 or TRBV12-4 with TRBJ1-1; no clear D. Trimming stripped 6 bases from V and 0 bases from J, with 8 bases between. The CDR3 covers 13 residues. The DNA of the CDR3 is TGTGCCAGCAGCCCCCAGATGAACACTGAAGCTTTCTTT. It specifies CASSPQMNTEAFF.